This T cell receptor (beta chain) was sequenced during a study of T cell responses to AZD1222 COVID-19 vaccine. Regarding the study as a whole: Mapped onto spike, vaccine-associated CD4 TCRs spanned it and were dominant at 160-218 and 743-854.

Sequencing used immunoSEQ multiplex PCR; TCRdb keeps in-frame clones, though not all of them. The sample holds fewer than 200,000 clones, roughly 92% seen once. Worth noting for this clone: Antigen: not known.

The material was peripheral blood, obtained on day 0 of AZD1222 vaccination. The sequence was collected from an adult in good health.

DNA of the CDR3: TGTGCCACCAGTGAAACGGATCTTGGCTACACCTTC. Amino acid sequence: CATSETDLGYTF. This rearrangement joins TRBV24-1 to TRBJ1-2; D is uncertain. The CDR3 covers 12 residues. Per the germline V gene, CDR1 is KGHDR and CDR2 is SFDVKD. V was clipped by 4 bases and J by 7 bases, with 9 bases between them.